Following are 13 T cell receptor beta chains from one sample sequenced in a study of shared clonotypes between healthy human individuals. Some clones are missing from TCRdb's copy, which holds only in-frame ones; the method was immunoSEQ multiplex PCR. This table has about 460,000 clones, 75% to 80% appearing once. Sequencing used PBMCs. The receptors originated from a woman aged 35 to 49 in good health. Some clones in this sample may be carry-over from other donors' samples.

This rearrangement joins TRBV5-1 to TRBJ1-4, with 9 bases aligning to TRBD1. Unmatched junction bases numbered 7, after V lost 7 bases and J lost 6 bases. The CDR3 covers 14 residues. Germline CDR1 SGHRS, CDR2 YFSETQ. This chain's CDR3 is CASSEQGADEKLFF. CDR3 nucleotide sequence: TGCGCCAGCTCCGAACAGGGGGCCGATGAAAAACTGTTTTTT.

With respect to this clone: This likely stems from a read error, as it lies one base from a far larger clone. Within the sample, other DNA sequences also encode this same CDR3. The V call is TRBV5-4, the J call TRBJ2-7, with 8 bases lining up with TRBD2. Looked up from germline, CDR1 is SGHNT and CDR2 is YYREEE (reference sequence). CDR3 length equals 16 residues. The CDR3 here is CASSPLPGAGGDEQYF. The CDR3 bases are TGTGCTAGCAGCCCCCTCCCGGGTGCGGGAGGCGACGAGCAGTACTTC.

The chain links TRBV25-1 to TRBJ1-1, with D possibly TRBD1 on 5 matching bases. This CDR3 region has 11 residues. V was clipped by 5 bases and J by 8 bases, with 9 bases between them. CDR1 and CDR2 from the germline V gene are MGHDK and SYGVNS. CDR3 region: CASSWGYEAFF. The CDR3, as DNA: TGTGCCAGCAGTTGGGGCTACGAAGCTTTCTTT.

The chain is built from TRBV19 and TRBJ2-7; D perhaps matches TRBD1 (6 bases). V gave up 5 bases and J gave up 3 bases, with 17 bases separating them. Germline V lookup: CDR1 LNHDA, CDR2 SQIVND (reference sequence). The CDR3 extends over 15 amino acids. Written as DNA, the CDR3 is TGTGCCAGTAGTCGAACTAGGGGGTATGGCTACGAGCAGTACTTC. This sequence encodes CASSRTRGYGYEQYF. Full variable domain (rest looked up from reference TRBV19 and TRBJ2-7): DGGITQSPKYLFRKEGQNVTLSCEQNLNHDAMYWYRQDPGQGLRLIYYSQIVNDFQKGDIAEGYSVSREKKESFPLTVTSAQKNPTAFYLCASSRTRGYGYEQYFGPGTRLTVT.

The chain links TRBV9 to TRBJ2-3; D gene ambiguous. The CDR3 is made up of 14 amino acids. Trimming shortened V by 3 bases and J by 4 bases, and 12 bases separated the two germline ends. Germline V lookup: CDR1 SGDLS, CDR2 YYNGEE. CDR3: CASSAGPEPDTQYF. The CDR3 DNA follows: TGTGCCAGCAGCGCCGGGCCAGAGCCAGATACGCAGTATTTT.

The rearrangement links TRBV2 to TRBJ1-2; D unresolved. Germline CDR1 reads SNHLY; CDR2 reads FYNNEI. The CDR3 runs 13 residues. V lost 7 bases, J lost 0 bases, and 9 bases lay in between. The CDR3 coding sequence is TGTGCCAGCACTTTCTTAGCTAACTATGGCTACACCTTC. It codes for CASTFLANYGYTF.

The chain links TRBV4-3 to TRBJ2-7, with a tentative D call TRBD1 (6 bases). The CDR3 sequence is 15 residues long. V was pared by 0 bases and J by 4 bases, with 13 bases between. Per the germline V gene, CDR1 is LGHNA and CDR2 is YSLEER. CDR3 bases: TGCGCCAGCAGCCAAGATCCGGACAGCCCGTACGAGCAGTACTTC. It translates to CASSQDPDSPYEQYF.

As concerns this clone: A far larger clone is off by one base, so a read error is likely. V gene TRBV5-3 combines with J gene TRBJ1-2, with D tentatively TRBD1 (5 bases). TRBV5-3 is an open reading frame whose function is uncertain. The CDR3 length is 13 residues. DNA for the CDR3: TGTGCCAGCAGCTTGGGGGAGAAGAGGGGCTACACCTTC. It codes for CASSLGEKRGYTF.

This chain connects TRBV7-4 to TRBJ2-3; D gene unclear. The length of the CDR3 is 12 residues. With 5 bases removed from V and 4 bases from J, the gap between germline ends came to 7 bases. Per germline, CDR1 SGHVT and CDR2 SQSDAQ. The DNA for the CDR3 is TGTGCCAGCAGCACCCTAGCAGATACGCAGTATTTT. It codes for CASSTLADTQYF.

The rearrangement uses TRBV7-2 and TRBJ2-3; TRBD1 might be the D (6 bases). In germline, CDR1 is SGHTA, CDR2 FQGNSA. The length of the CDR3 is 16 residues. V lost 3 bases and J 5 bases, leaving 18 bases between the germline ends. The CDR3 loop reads CASSLQAGVVRDTQYF. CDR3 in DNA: TGTGCCAGCAGCTTGCAGGCAGGGGTGGTGAGAGATACGCAGTATTTT. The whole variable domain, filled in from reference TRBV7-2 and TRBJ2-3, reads GAGVSQSPSNKVTEKGKDVELRCDPISGHTALYWYRQSLGQGLEFLIYFQGNSAPDKSGLPSDRFSAERTGGSVSTLTIQRTQQEDSAVYLCASSLQAGVVRDTQYFGPGTRLTVL.

The DNA for the CDR3 is TGTGCCAGCAGCCAAGGGGCAGCAACTAATGAAAAACTGTTTTTT. Residues: CASSQGAATNEKLFF. This chain uses TRBV4-2 with TRBJ1-4; D unclear. CDR3 size: 15 residues. Trimming took off 1 base at V and 0 bases at J, with 6 bases between the two ends. Per germline, CDR1 LGHNA and CDR2 YNFKEQ.

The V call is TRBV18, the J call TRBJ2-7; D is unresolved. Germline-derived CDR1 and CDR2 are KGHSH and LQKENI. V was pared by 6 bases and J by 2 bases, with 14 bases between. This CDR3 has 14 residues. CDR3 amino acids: CASSTGPDPYEQYF. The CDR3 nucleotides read TGTGCCAGCTCTACCGGGCCAGACCCCTACGAGCAGTACTTC.

The chain's CDR3 is CASSAGQGGLYEQYF. In DNA form, the CDR3 reads TGTGCCAGCAGCGCAGGACAGGGGGGGCTCTACGAGCAGTACTTC. V gene TRBV9 combines with J gene TRBJ2-7; 10 nucleotides align to TRBD1. J lost 3 bases, V lost 3 bases, and 6 bases had no gene match. CDR1 is SGDLS, CDR2 YYNGEE, per germline. The CDR3 consists of 15 residues. The variable domain in full, with the rest retrieved from reference TRBV9 and TRBJ2-7, is DSGVTQTPKHLITATGQRVTLRCSPRSGDLSVYWYQQSLDQGLQFLIQYYNGEERAKGNILERFSAQQFPDLHSELNLSSLELGDSALYFCASSAGQGGLYEQYFGPGTRLTVT.